Listed below are T cell receptor beta chains from one sample, sequenced in a study of CD8 T cells in ankylosing spondylitis. TCRdb passed the 5' RACE reads through MiXCR, listing each CDR3 protein once. The repertoire holds some 30,000 distinct CDR3 sequences, with 13% to 15% as singletons. Sequenced: blood. The receptors derive from a male donor with ankylosing spondylitis or in good health (not recorded which). CDR3s leave out the opening cysteine and the closing phenylalanine or tryptophan. The D gene is left open where the match is weak.

ASSVRLRGAWAKNIQY	TRBV28	TRBJ2-4	.
ASSLGVGRANEQF	TRBV11-1	TRBJ2-1	.
ASIPEWGYEQY	TRBV7-9	TRBJ2-7	.
ASSASLSNQPQH	TRBV28	TRBJ1-5	.
ATSRSGLNPEAF	TRBV15	TRBJ1-1	.
ASSAGTPTNEKLF	TRBV7-2	TRBJ1-4	.
ASSAGITDTQY	TRBV5-1	TRBJ2-3	.
ASSDSPGQGAGELF	TRBV6-4	TRBJ2-2	TRBD1
ASNGLKEGTEAF	TRBV7-9	TRBJ1-1	.
ASSPIRGGFYNEQF	TRBV14	TRBJ2-1	TRBD1
SVDLVPETQY	TRBV29-1	TRBJ2-5	.